This entry features one T cell receptor (beta chain) sequence. Its antigen is unidentified. The data are from a study of shared clonotypes between healthy human individuals. The overall study: With ages of 18 to 49, the donors were a couple of women and three men. Study-wide points: Sharing across four donors was highest in naive CD4 (approximately 5%) and lowest in memory CD8 (around 0.4%).

Libraries were prepared by immunoSEQ multiplex PCR; TCRdb keeps only in-frame clonotypes and omits some of them. There are about 960,000 clones in the sample; more than 75% occur only once, and around 1.4% lies in the top ten. The V and J ends lost 11 bases and 10 bases respectively, with 24 bases between them. Germline lookup yields CDR1 LNHDA and CDR2 SQIVND (reference sequence). The CDR3 length is 14 residues. This chain links TRBV19 with TRBJ1-5; D is uncertain. Specimen: memory CD4+ T cells sorted from blood. Subset described: CD45RA-negative fraction. The clonotype comes from a man younger than 35 in good health. The CDR3 nucleotides read TGTGCCGGAGGACGCCCAACTTCTGGTGTACCCCAGCATTTT. Protein: CAGGRPTSGVPQHF.